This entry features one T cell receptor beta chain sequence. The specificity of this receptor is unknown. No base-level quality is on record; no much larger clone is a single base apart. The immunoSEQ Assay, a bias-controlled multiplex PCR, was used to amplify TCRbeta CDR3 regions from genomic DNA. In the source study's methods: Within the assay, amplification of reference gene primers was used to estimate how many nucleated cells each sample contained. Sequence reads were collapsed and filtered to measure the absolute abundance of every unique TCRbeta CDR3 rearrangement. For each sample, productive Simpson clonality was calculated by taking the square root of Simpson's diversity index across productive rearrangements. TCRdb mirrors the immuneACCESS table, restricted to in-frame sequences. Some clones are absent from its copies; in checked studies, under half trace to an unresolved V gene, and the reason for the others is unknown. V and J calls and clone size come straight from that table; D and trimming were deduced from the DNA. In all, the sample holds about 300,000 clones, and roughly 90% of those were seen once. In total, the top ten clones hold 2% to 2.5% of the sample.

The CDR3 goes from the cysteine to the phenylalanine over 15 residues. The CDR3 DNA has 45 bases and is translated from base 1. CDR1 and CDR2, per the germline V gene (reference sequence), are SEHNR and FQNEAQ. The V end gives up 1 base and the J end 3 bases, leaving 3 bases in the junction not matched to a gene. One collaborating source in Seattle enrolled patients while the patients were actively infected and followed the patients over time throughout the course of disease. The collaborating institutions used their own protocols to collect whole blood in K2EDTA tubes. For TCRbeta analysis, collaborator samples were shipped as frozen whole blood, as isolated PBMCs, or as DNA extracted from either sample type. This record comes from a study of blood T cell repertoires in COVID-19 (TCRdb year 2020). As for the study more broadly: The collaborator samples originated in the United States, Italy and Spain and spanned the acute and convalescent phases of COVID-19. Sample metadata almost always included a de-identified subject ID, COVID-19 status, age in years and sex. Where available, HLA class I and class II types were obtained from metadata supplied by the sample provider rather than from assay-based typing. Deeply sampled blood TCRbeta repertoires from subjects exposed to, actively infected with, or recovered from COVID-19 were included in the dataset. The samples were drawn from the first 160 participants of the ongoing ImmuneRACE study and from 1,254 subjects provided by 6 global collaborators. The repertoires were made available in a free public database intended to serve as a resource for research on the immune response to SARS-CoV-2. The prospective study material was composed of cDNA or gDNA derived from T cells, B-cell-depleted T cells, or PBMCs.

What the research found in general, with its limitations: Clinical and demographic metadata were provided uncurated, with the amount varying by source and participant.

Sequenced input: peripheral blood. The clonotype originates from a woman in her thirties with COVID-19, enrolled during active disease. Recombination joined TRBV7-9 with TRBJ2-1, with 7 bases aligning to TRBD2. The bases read TGTGCCAGCAGCTTAGGCCAGCGGGGCTACAATGAGCAGTTCTTC. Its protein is CASSLGQRGYNEQFF.